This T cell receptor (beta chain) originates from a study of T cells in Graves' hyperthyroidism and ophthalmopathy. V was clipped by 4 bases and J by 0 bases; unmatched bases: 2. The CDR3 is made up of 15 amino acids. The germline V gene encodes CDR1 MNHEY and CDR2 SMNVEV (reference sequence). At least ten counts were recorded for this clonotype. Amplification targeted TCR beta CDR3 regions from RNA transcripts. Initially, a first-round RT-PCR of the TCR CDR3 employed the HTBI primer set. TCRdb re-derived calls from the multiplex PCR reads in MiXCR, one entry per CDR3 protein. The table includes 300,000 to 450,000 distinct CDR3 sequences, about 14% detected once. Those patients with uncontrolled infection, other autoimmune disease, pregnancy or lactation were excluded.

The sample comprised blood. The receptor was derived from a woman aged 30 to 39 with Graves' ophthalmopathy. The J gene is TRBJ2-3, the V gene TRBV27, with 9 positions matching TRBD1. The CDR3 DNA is TGTGCCAGCAGTTGGACAGGGGCTAGCACAGATACGCAGTATTTT. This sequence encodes CASSWTGASTDTQYF.